Below are 19 T cell receptor beta chains sequenced from a single sample in a study of OX40 agonist ivuxolimab in advanced cancers. The method was immunoSEQ multiplex PCR; TCRdb's version includes in-frame clones alone and lacks a portion of them. The repertoire holds around 63,000 clones, with roughly 89% as singletons. The sequencing used CD4+ or CD8+ T cells sorted from blood, collected in a trial of the OX40 agonist ivuxolimab. Source of these receptors: an adult with an advanced solid tumor such as melanoma, head and neck, liver or kidney cancer.

The chain combines TRBV10-2 with TRBJ2-7; 8 bases align to TRBD1. Germline CDR1 and CDR2: WSHSY and SAAADI. The V and J ends lost 8 bases and 1 base, in that order; junction bases with no gene match: 10. This CDR3 is 15 amino acids long. The CDR3 bases are TGCGCCAGCCTCCAGCCCGGGACAGGTTCCTACGAGCAGTACTTC. It translates to CASLQPGTGSYEQYF.

The chain recombines TRBV7-2 with TRBJ2-5; maybe TRBD1 (7 bases). CDR3 length: 14 residues. Germline lookup yields CDR1 SGHTA and CDR2 FQGNSA. The V gene lost 5 bases and the J gene lost 5 bases, with 15 bases spanning the gap. CDR3 sequence (DNA): TGTGCCAGCAGCGGAGGGACAGTCCGGGAGACCCAGTACTTC. Its protein is CASSGGTVRETQYF. The full variable domain, with the rest looked up from reference TRBV7-2 and TRBJ2-5, is GAGVSQSPSNKVTEKGKDVELRCDPISGHTALYWYRQSLGQGLEFLIYFQGNSAPDKSGLPSDRFSAERTGGSVSTLTIQRTQQEDSAVYLCASSGGTVRETQYFGPGTRLLVL.

This chain uses TRBV7-3 with TRBJ1-3; D is unclear. CDR1 is SGHTA and CDR2 is FQGTGA in the germline V gene. CDR3 length: 11 amino acids. Deletions cut 4 bases from V and 3 bases from J, with 1 base between. The CDR3 DNA reads TGTGCCAGCAGCTATGGAAACACCATATATTTT. Amino acid sequence: CASSYGNTIYF.

The rearrangement uses TRBV14 and TRBJ1-2, with TRBD1 matching over 9 bases. There are 16 residues in the CDR3. Germline assignment: CDR1 SGHDN and CDR2 FVKESK. J lost 4 bases, V lost 4 bases, and 10 bases had no gene match. The CDR3 sequence: CASSLRTGAFSYGYTF. The DNA for the CDR3 is TGTGCCAGCAGCCTTCGGACAGGGGCGTTCAGCTATGGCTACACCTTC.

The chain uses TRBV25-1 and TRBJ2-7, with D perhaps TRBD2 (6 bases). Trimming took off 4 bases at V and 0 bases at J, with 10 bases between the two ends. CDR1 is MGHDK and CDR2 is SYGVNS in the germline V gene. This CDR3 contains 14 residues. CDR3 DNA sequence: TGTGCCAGCAGTGCCTCCGGGAGCTCCTACGAGCAGTACTTC. Amino acid sequence: CASSASGSSYEQYF.

V and J are TRBV10-3 and TRBJ2-1; the match to TRBD2 covers 8 bases. The CDR3 consists of 16 residues. In germline, CDR1 is ENHRY, CDR2 SYGVKD. V lost 4 bases to trimming and J lost 0 bases; unmatched junction nucleotides: 5. The DNA of the CDR3 is TGTGCCATCAGTGCCTTAGCGGGAAGCTCCTACAATGAGCAGTTCTTC. This codes for CAISALAGSSYNEQFF.

The chain has TRBV21-1 and TRBJ2-3; the table's TRBD2 call for D was not verified on the DNA. TRBV21-1 is shown as a pseudogene. The CDR3 runs to 17 residues. The CDR3 DNA reads as TGTGCCAGCAGCCTGCGGCGGGAGGGCCTCGGTGCAGATACGCAGTATTTT. Translation: CASSLRREGLGADTQYF.

This sequence joins TRBV15 and TRBJ1-6; D not certain. Per the germline V gene, CDR1 is LNHNV and CDR2 is YYDKDF (reference sequence). The CDR3 runs to 11 residues. Trimming left V 3 bases short and J 6 bases short, with 0 bases between. The CDR3 nucleotides read TGTGCCACCAGCAGTAATTCACCCCTCCACTTT. It specifies CATSSNSPLHF. Full variable domain (remainder filled in from reference TRBV15 and TRBJ1-6): DAMVIQNPRYQVTQFGKPVTLSCSQTLNHNVMYWYQQKSSQAPKLLFHYYDKDFNNEADTPDNFQSRRPNTSFCFLDIRSPGLGDTAMYLCATSSNSPLHFGNGTRLTVT.

The CDR3 DNA sequence: TGCGCCAGCAGCCAGCATAGGAACCTCGATCTCAATCAGCCCCAGCATTTT. Its protein product is CASSQHRNLDLNQPQHF. V is TRBV4-1 and J is TRBJ1-5; D is unclear. Trimming removed 3 bases from V and 3 bases from J, with 18 bases in between. Germline values: CDR1 MGHRA, CDR2 YSYEKL. The CDR3 covers 17 residues.

The rearrangement uses TRBV7-2 and TRBJ2-2; TRBD2 aligns across 7 bases. Germline values: CDR1 SGHTA, CDR2 FQGNSA. After removal of 4 bases from V and 5 bases from J, the junction contained 10 bases not matched to a gene. CDR3 length: 16 residues. The DNA of the CDR3 is TGTGCCAGCAGCTGGACCCTTGAGCGGGGTACCGGGGAGCTGTTTTTT. Its translation is CASSWTLERGTGELFF. The full variable domain, in which reference TRBV7-2 and TRBJ2-2 provide the parts outside the CDR3, is GAGVSQSPSNKVTEKGKDVELRCDPISGHTALYWYRQSLGQGLEFLIYFQGNSAPDKSGLPSDRFSAERTGGSVSTLTIQRTQQEDSAVYLCASSWTLERGTGELFFGEGSRLTVL.

The gene calls are TRBV5-4 and TRBJ2-5; 10 bases map to TRBD2. The J segment lost 5 bases and the V segment lost 5 bases, leaving 9 bases of the junction unmatched. The CDR3 has 15 amino acids. Germline CDR1 SGHNT, CDR2 YYREEE (reference sequence). CDR3 sequence: CASSQAGGPLETQYF. The CDR3 nucleotides are TGTGCCAGCAGTCAAGCGGGAGGGCCTTTGGAGACCCAGTACTTC. The complete variable domain, with remaining parts taken from reference TRBV5-4 and TRBJ2-5, reads ETGVTQSPTHLIKTRGQQVTLRCSSQSGHNTVSWYQQALGQGPQFIFQYYREEENGRGNFPPRFSGLQFPNYSSELNVNALELDDSALYLCASSQAGGPLETQYFGPGTRLLVL.

The rearrangement links TRBV15 to TRBJ2-7; D possibly corresponds to TRBD1 (5 bases). Trimming took 4 bases from V and 6 from J, leaving 10 bases between them. The V gene's germline CDR1 is LNHNV and CDR2 YYDKDF (reference sequence). CDR3 length: 12 amino acids. The CDR3 is CATSTGFGEQYF. DNA of the CDR3: TGTGCCACCAGCACAGGGTTCGGCGAGCAGTACTTC.

The table lists this clone with a few counts. V and J are TRBV2 and TRBJ2-7; 14 bases match TRBD2. V lost 6 bases and J lost 7; bases outside the gene matches: 5. Germline V gene sequence: CDR1 SNHLY, CDR2 FYNNEI. The CDR3 has 14 residues. In nucleotides, the CDR3 is TGTGCCAGCAGCTCGGGACTAGCGGGAGTAGAGCAGTACTTC. This gives the protein CASSSGLAGVEQYF.

The V call is TRBV7-9, the J call TRBJ2-3; TRBD2 aligns across 13 bases. The CDR3 runs 16 residues. The germline V gene has CDR1 SEHNR and CDR2 FQNEAQ (reference sequence). V lost 5 bases to trimming and J lost 4 bases; unmatched junction nucleotides: 6. The CDR3 DNA reads as TGTGCCAGCAGCCGTACCGGGACTAGCGGGGCAGATACGCAGTATTTT. Protein product: CASSRTGTSGADTQYF.

A few counts support this clone. The chain joins TRBV30 to TRBJ2-1; TRBD1 aligns across 8 bases. The ends lost 2 bases at V and 7 bases at J; junction bases unmatched: 7. CDR1 is GTSNPN and CDR2 is SVGIG in the germline V gene (reference sequence). CDR3 length: 14 residues. DNA for the CDR3: TGTGCCTGGAGTACATGGACAGGGTTAAATGAGCAGTTCTTC. This encodes CAWSTWTGLNEQFF.

Only one count was recorded for this clone. The V call is TRBV4-2, the J call TRBJ1-2; 7 bases are a match to TRBD1. Per germline, CDR1 LGHNA and CDR2 YNFKEQ. V gave up 0 bases and J gave up 3 bases; unmatched junction bases: 7. This CDR3 is 16 amino acids long. The DNA for the CDR3 is TGTGCCAGCAGCCAAGATTTCAGACAGGGAGACTATGGCTACACCTTC. As protein: CASSQDFRQGDYGYTF.

The sample holds one count of this clone. The chain is built from TRBV6-4 and TRBJ1-6; D unresolved. The CDR3 is 14 amino acids. Germline CDR1 reads MRHNA; CDR2 reads SNTAGT. Trimming removed 6 bases at V and 5 bases at J, with 11 bases between. CDR3 nucleotides: TGTGCCAGCAGCCTATCTCTGAATAATTCACCCCTCCACTTT. As protein: CASSLSLNNSPLHF.

V and J are TRBV18 and TRBJ1-1; D ambiguous. The CDR3 consists of 13 residues. Germline CDR1 reads KGHSH; CDR2 reads LQKENI. V was cut by 2 bases and J by 6 bases, with 10 bases left in between. CDR3 amino acids: CASSPGRAPEAFF. CDR3 sequence (DNA): TGTGCCAGCTCACCAGGACGGGCCCCTGAAGCTTTCTTT.

The V gene is TRBV25-1, the J gene TRBJ2-3, with 10 bases fitting TRBD2. V lost 7 bases to trimming and J lost 2 bases; unmatched junction nucleotides: 12. Looked up from germline, CDR1 is MGHDK and CDR2 is SYGVNS. This CDR3 region has 17 residues. The CDR3 protein is CASTTSGTLGHTDTQYF. Written as DNA, the CDR3 is TGTGCCAGCACTACTAGCGGGACCCTGGGGCACACAGATACGCAGTATTTT.